This TCR beta chain stems from a study of blood T cell repertoires in COVID-19. The wider study: Collection of acute and convalescent COVID-19 samples took place in the United States, Italy and Spain. PBMCs, B-cell-depleted T cells, or T cells were the source of the cDNA or gDNA that made up the material.

Profiled with immunoSEQ multiplex PCR; TCRdb holds only in-frame clones, not every one. The sample lists around 70,000 clones, 80% occurring once. The V and J ends lost 4 bases and 1 base respectively, with 11 bases between them. CDR1 and CDR2 from the germline V gene are SGHKS and YYEKEE (reference sequence). The CDR3 has 15 residues. The specimen was peripheral blood. The TCR was taken from a middle-aged man with COVID-19, enrolled during active disease. This chain joins TRBV5-5 and TRBJ2-2; weak D call: TRBD2 (5 bases). This chain's CDR3 is CASSPRTGNTGELFF. DNA for the CDR3: TGTGCCAGCAGCCCGCGGACTGGGAACACCGGGGAGCTGTTTTTT.